The 19 T cell receptor beta chains given below trace back to one sample, sequenced in a study of T cells after yellow fever vaccination. TCRdb reanalysed the 5' RACE reads using MiXCR and keeps one entry per CDR3 protein. Of approximately 90,000 distinct CDR3 sequences detected, roughly 6% appear once; the ten largest clones hold about 41%. The sample here was CD8+ T cells sorted from PBMCs, taken 10 days after the yellow fever booster vaccination. The source is a man aged 18 to 30 who received the YFV17D yellow fever vaccine.

J is TRBJ2-2 and V is TRBV6-6; D uncertain. Trimming shortened V by 2 bases and J by 6 bases, and 13 bases separated the two germline ends. The CDR3 runs to 15 residues. Germline V gives CDR1 MNHNY, CDR2 SVGAGI (reference sequence). This chain's CDR3 is CASSYVYGFPGELFF. The CDR3 DNA is TGTGCCAGCAGTTACGTATACGGGTTCCCCGGGGAGCTGTTTTTT.

This clonotype was seen repeatedly, ten times or more. The V and J genes are TRBV6-1 and TRBJ2-1, with 10 bases lining up with TRBD2. After removal of 7 bases from V and 0 bases from J, the junction contained 3 bases not matched to a gene. CDR3 length equals 15 residues. CDR1 and CDR2 from the germline V gene are MNHNS and SASEGT. The CDR3 sequence: CASNPSGGSYNEQFF. CDR3 DNA sequence: TGTGCCAGCAACCCTAGCGGGGGCTCCTACAATGAGCAGTTCTTC.

The rearrangement uses TRBV4-1 and TRBJ1-5; no definite D call. This CDR3 has 14 amino acids. Germline values: CDR1 MGHRA, CDR2 YSYEKL. V lost 4 bases to trimming and J lost 2 bases, with 9 bases between them. This CDR3 is CASSPPSRNQPQHF. CDR3 DNA sequence: TGCGCCAGCAGCCCCCCCAGCCGCAATCAGCCCCAGCATTTT.

This clonotype was counted between two and nine times. This rearrangement joins TRBV7-2 to TRBJ1-3, with no clear D. The germline V gene encodes CDR1 SGHTA and CDR2 FQGNSA. This CDR3 has 14 amino acids. With 2 bases removed from V and 8 bases from J, the gap between germline ends came to 13 bases. CDR3 loop: CASSLLRDTDTIYF. In nucleotides, the CDR3 is TGTGCCAGCAGCTTACTAAGAGACACGGACACCATATATTTT.

This clonotype appeared a few times. V gene TRBV7-3 combines with J gene TRBJ2-1; D possibly corresponds to TRBD2 (7 bases). Trimming took 2 bases from V and 7 from J, leaving 15 bases between them. Germline V gene sequence: CDR1 SGHTA, CDR2 FQGTGA. This CDR3 contains 15 residues. Here the CDR3 DNA reads TGTGCCAGCAGCTTAGGGGTAGGGGGAGGGAATGAGCAGTTCTTC. This sequence encodes CASSLGVGGGNEQFF.

Only a few counts were recorded for this clonotype. The rearrangement uses TRBV28 and TRBJ2-7; D is unresolved. Germline CDR1 and CDR2: MDHEN and SYDVKM. The CDR3 is 14 amino acids. V dropped 3 bases and J dropped 2 bases, with 11 bases sitting between them. CDR3 bases: TGTGCCAGCAGTTTGCCCGGAGCTACCTACGAGCAGTACGTC. This codes for CASSLPGATYEQYV.

This clonotype was observed a handful of times. CDR3 coding DNA: TGTGCCAGCGGGGGGGGGCAGCACCAAGAGACCCAGTACTTC. Translated: CASGGGQHQETQYF. The J gene is TRBJ2-5, the V gene TRBV7-8, with D maybe TRBD2 (7 bases). Looked up from germline, CDR1 is SGHVS and CDR2 is FQNEAQ. This CDR3 contains 14 residues. Trimming cost V 8 bases and J 0 bases, with 13 bases left between them.

This clonotype was observed a few times. The chain joins TRBV30 to TRBJ1-5, with 8 bases that match TRBD1. In germline, CDR1 is GTSNPN, CDR2 SVGIG (reference sequence). V lost 4 bases to trimming and J lost 7 bases; unmatched junction nucleotides: 9. This CDR3 is built from 14 residues. CDR3 amino acids: CAWTPGQGGQPQHF. CDR3 DNA: TGTGCCTGGACCCCAGGACAGGGCGGCCAGCCCCAGCATTTT.

This clonotype came up many times. This chain connects TRBV7-9 to TRBJ2-5; tentatively, D is TRBD1 or TRBD2 (5 bases each). The germline gives CDR1 SEHNR, CDR2 FQNEAQ (reference sequence). Between the trimmed V and J ends, which lost 2 bases and 4 bases, there was a span of 8 bases. This CDR3 spans 13 amino acids. Written as DNA, the CDR3 is TGTGCCAGCAGCTTAAACGGGGCAGAGACCCAGTACTTC. Translated, it gives CASSLNGAETQYF.

For the CDR3, the DNA is TGTGCCAGCAGTTATTCATCCGGGACAGGGGGCTACGAGCAGTACTTC. Its protein is CASSYSSGTGGYEQYF. The chain is built from TRBV6-2 or TRBV6-3 and TRBJ2-7; 11 nucleotides align to TRBD1. This CDR3 spans 16 amino acids. Trimming cost V 3 bases and J 3 bases; bases outside gene matches: 7. Germline V CDR1 and CDR2: MNHEY, SVGEGT.

This clonotype was detected ten times or more. The chain uses TRBV6-4 and TRBJ2-3, with D possibly matching TRBD2 (5 bases). CDR1 and CDR2 from the germline V gene are MRHNA and SNTAGT. The CDR3 totals 14 residues. Trimming stripped 5 bases from V and 3 bases from J, with 12 bases between. CDR3 in DNA: TGTGCCAGCAGTCTAGCTTCAGGAACAGATACGCAGTATTTT. Translation gives CASSLASGTDTQYF.

The chain combines TRBV4-2 with TRBJ1-5; a weak D match, TRBD1 (5 bases). The CDR3 spans 15 residues. Germline V lookup: CDR1 LGHNA, CDR2 YNFKEQ. V was cut by 0 bases and J by 3 bases, with 9 bases left in between. CDR3: CASSQDPGDNQPQHF. CDR3 in DNA: TGTGCCAGCAGCCAAGATCCGGGGGACAATCAGCCCCAGCATTTT.

This clonotype was seen a handful of times. V is TRBV7-6 and J is TRBJ2-4; D may match TRBD1 or TRBD2 (5 bases each). The CDR3 contains 18 residues. V gave up 1 base and J gave up 6 bases, with 22 bases separating them. Germline values: CDR1 SGHVS, CDR2 FNYEAQ. The CDR3 bases are TGTGCCAGCAGCTTAGTTCTCGGGGCTAAAGCCCCAAGAAACATTCAGTACTTC. Protein product: CASSLVLGAKAPRNIQYF. The variable domain in full, with the rest retrieved from reference TRBV7-6 and TRBJ2-4, is GAGVSQSPRYKVTKRGQDVALRCDPISGHVSLYWYRQALGQGPEFLTYFNYEAQQDKSGLPNDRFSAERPEGSISTLTIQRTEQRDSAMYRCASSLVLGAKAPRNIQYFGAGTRLSVL.

The sample holds a few counts of this clonotype. The V call is TRBV19, the J call TRBJ1-1, with TRBD1 matching 7 bases. There are 13 residues in the CDR3. CDR1 LNHDA and CDR2 SQIVND come from the germline V gene (reference sequence). The V gene end was trimmed by 5 bases and the J gene end by 4 bases; junction bases not matched to a gene: 4. The CDR3 sequence is CASSVQGGTEAFF. CDR3 DNA sequence: TGTGCCAGTAGTGTCCAGGGGGGCACTGAAGCTTTCTTT.

The chain employs TRBV6-5 and TRBJ2-3, with 7 nucleotides matching TRBD1. Germline CDR1 and CDR2: MNHEY and SVGAGI. This CDR3 is built from 16 residues. With 2 bases clipped from V and 2 bases from J, the junction kept 7 bases outside the gene matches. This CDR3 is CASSYSKGAVTDTQYF. In nucleotides, the CDR3 is TGTGCCAGCAGTTACAGCAAGGGGGCCGTCACAGATACGCAGTATTTT.

On this clonotype: Being one base from a much bigger clone, this may be a read error. The V and J genes are TRBV6-4 and TRBJ2-3, with 8 positions matching TRBD2. J lost 1 base, V lost 4 bases, and 4 bases had no gene match. The CDR3 is made up of 15 amino acids. Germline values: CDR1 MRHNA, CDR2 SNTAGT. The CDR3 DNA reads as TGTGCCAGCAGTGTGTGTAGCGGGGGCACAGATACGCAGTATTTT. It translates to CASSVCSGGTDTQYF.

This clonotype has only a few counts. The rearrangement joins TRBV7-3 to TRBJ2-1; D remains unclear. The CDR3 extends over 13 amino acids. Germline CDR1 and CDR2: SGHTA and FQGTGA. V lost 3 bases and J lost 6, with 9 bases in between. The chain's CDR3 is CASSFDDLNEQFF. The CDR3 region has the DNA TGTGCCAGCAGCTTCGATGACCTCAATGAGCAGTTCTTC.

This clonotype was seen many times. The CDR3 DNA reads TGTGCCAGCAGCCAAGAGAGGTCGGGTGGTGGGGCCAACGTCCTGACTTTC. Translated: CASSQERSGGGANVLTF. The V gene is TRBV3-1, the J gene TRBJ2-6; D unclear. V shed 0 bases and J shed 3 bases, with 12 bases lying between them. The V gene's germline CDR1 is LGHDT and CDR2 YNNKEL (reference sequence). This CDR3 has 17 amino acids.

The table lists this clonotype with a few counts. This chain links TRBV6-5 with TRBJ1-4, with a weak D call TRBD1 (5 bases). Deletions cut 0 bases from V and 8 bases from J, with 13 bases between. There are 15 residues in the CDR3. Germline CDR1 reads MNHEY; CDR2 reads SVGAGI. CDR3 DNA: TGTGCCAGCAGTTACTCGATACAGGTTGGAGAAAAACTGTTTTTT. Translation: CASSYSIQVGEKLFF.